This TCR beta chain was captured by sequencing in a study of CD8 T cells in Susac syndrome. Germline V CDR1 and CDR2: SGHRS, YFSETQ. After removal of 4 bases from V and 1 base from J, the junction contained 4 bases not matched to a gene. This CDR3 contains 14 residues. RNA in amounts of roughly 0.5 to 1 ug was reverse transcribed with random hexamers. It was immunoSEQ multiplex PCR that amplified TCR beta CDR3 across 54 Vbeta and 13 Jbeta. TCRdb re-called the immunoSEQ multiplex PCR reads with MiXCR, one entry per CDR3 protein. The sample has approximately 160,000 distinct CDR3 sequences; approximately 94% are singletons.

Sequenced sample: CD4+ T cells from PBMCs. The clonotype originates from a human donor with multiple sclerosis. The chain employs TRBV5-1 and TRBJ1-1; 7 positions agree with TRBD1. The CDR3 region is CASSPWTGNTEAFF. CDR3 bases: TGCGCCAGCAGCCCCTGGACAGGGAACACTGAAGCTTTCTTT.